A selection of T cell receptor beta chains follows, all from one sample in a study of CD8 T cells in Susac syndrome. Via MiXCR, TCRdb re-called the immunoSEQ multiplex PCR reads, giving one row per CDR3 protein. The sample shows roughly 140,000 distinct CDR3 sequences, approximately 95% of them seen only once. The sequencing input was CD4+ T cells from PBMCs. The source of these receptors is a human donor with Susac syndrome. The conserved cysteine and the conserved F or W are not part of the CDR3 here.

V gene	J gene	CDR3 protein
TRBV2	TRBJ2-5	ASRSGTGETQY
TRBV12-5	TRBJ2-1	ASGDPRGGERRNWNEQF
TRBV12-3/TRBV12-4	TRBJ1-1	ASKGIPTEAF
TRBV9	TRBJ1-1	ASSDRQGGTEAF
TRBV12-3/TRBV12-4	TRBJ2-2	ASSLGTANTGELF
TRBV29-1	TRBJ1-2	SVSTDNYGYT
TRBV14	TRBJ2-7	ASSLTGGAYEQY
TRBV6-1	TRBJ2-3	ASSQTLAGGGDTQY
TRBV2	TRBJ1-5	ASSRTVSATQH
TRBV29-1	TRBJ2-1	SAGVSSYNEQF
TRBV7-3	TRBJ2-3	ASSRSGSFEDTQY
TRBV2	TRBJ1-6	ASKDWQDSSPLH
TRBV3-1	TRBJ1-1	ASSQTDRNTEAF
TRBV14	TRBJ2-2	ASSQYIGSTGELF
TRBV5-6	TRBJ1-1	ASSSPLMNTEAF
TRBV4-1	TRBJ2-5	ASSQGQDRVKTQY
TRBV7-3	TRBJ2-1	ASSLAGGRGNEQF
TRBV7-2	TRBJ2-7	ASSLGSGTSSYEQY
TRBV3-1	TRBJ2-3	ASSQGPSSTDTQY
TRBV10-1	TRBJ2-1	ASSEGGGFYNEQF
TRBV7-9	TRBJ2-1	ASSLVLGNNEQF
TRBV5-1	TRBJ2-5	ASSLGSGVQETQY
TRBV6-5	TRBJ2-7	ASSYVASGSGEQY
TRBV29-1	TRBJ2-1	SVEVGAGGNEQF
TRBV20-1	TRBJ1-5	SASAGNQPQH
TRBV28	TRBJ1-1	ASSDTGGRGTEAF
TRBV20-1	TRBJ2-5	RGLGTDEDQETQY
TRBV7-6	TRBJ2-1	ASSGTGLAHYNEQF
TRBV7-7	TRBJ2-7	ASSFGQAYEQY